These 8 T cell receptor beta chains were all obtained from the same sample, sequenced in a study of shared clonotypes between healthy human individuals. Produced via immunoSEQ multiplex PCR; TCRdb's table is partial and in-frame only. The sample carries about a million clones, 60% to 80% recorded once. The sample was memory CD4+ T cells sorted from blood. The subset: CD45RA-negative fraction. The receptors stem from a man aged 18 to 30 in good health.

The CDR3 bases are TGCGCCAGCAGCCTGGGACAGGCTAATTCACCCCTCCACTTT. Encoded protein: CASSLGQANSPLHF. The V call is TRBV4-1, the J call TRBJ1-6; TRBD1 aligns across 8 bases. In germline, CDR1 is MGHRA, CDR2 YSYEKL. With 4 bases clipped from V and 6 bases from J, the junction kept 2 bases outside the gene matches. The length of the CDR3 is 14 residues.

The V gene is TRBV19, the J gene TRBJ2-5; D remains unclear. This CDR3 spans 15 amino acids. Germline CDR1 and CDR2: LNHDA and SQIVND (reference sequence). V shed 4 bases and J shed 4 bases, with 16 bases lying between them. The CDR3 reads CASSTLMGSTETQYF. In DNA, the CDR3 is TGTGCCAGTAGTACCCTCATGGGGTCGACAGAGACCCAGTACTTC.

J is TRBJ1-2 and V is TRBV4-1, with 7 bases matching TRBD1. V lost 3 bases and J lost 3; bases outside the gene matches: 7. Germline CDR1 MGHRA, CDR2 YSYEKL. This CDR3 region has 15 residues. CDR3 loop: CASSQTRDSYYGYTF. In DNA form, the CDR3 reads TGCGCCAGCAGCCAGACCCGGGACAGCTACTATGGCTACACCTTC.

In its sample, this clone was seen many times. The same CDR3 arises from other DNA sequences in this sample as well. This chain connects TRBV7-2 to TRBJ2-7; D uncertain. The germline V gene has CDR1 SGHTA and CDR2 FQGNSA. The CDR3 spans 15 residues. V was clipped by 6 bases and J by 0 bases, with 15 bases between them. This chain's CDR3 is CASSLYGPSSYEQYF. For the CDR3, the DNA is TGTGCCAGCAGTTTATATGGTCCTAGCTCCTACGAGCAGTACTTC.

The V and J genes are TRBV10-1 and TRBJ2-7; 16 positions agree with TRBD2. This CDR3 comprises 20 residues. Trimming removed 0 bases from V and 3 bases from J; junction bases left unmatched: 11. The germline V gene has CDR1 WNHNN and CDR2 SYGVQD (reference sequence). The chain's CDR3 is CASSESNGTSGRANGYEQYF. The CDR3 bases are TGCGCCAGCAGTGAGTCGAACGGGACTAGCGGGAGGGCCAATGGCTACGAGCAGTACTTC.

The chain carries TRBV5-1 and TRBJ2-3, with TRBD1 matching over 7 bases. The CDR3 has 15 amino acids. The germline gives CDR1 SGHRS, CDR2 YFSETQ. V dropped 3 bases and J dropped 3; count of bases not matched to a gene: 7. Written as DNA, the CDR3 is TGCGCCAGCAGCTCCCCGGGACAGAAGACAGATACGCAGTATTTT. Its protein is CASSSPGQKTDTQYF.

The chain links TRBV11-1 to TRBJ2-2; 15 nucleotides line up with TRBD2. V trimming: 5 bases; J trimming: 5 bases; junction bases outside the gene matches: 9. Germline-derived CDR1 and CDR2 are SGHAT and FQDESV (reference sequence). The CDR3 sequence is 18 residues long. This CDR3 reads CASSTDGLAGGGTGELFF. CDR3 sequence (DNA): TGTGCCAGCAGCACCGATGGACTAGCGGGAGGGGGAACCGGGGAGCTGTTTTTT.

The chain couples TRBV10-3 to TRBJ1-3, with 7 bases matching TRBD1. Germline lookup yields CDR1 ENHRY and CDR2 SYGVKD. The CDR3 is made up of 11 amino acids. V lost 11 bases, J lost 6 bases, and 4 bases stayed unmatched. This CDR3 is CAGGQSNTIYF. CDR3 nucleotide sequence: TGTGCCGGGGGACAGTCAAACACCATATATTTT.